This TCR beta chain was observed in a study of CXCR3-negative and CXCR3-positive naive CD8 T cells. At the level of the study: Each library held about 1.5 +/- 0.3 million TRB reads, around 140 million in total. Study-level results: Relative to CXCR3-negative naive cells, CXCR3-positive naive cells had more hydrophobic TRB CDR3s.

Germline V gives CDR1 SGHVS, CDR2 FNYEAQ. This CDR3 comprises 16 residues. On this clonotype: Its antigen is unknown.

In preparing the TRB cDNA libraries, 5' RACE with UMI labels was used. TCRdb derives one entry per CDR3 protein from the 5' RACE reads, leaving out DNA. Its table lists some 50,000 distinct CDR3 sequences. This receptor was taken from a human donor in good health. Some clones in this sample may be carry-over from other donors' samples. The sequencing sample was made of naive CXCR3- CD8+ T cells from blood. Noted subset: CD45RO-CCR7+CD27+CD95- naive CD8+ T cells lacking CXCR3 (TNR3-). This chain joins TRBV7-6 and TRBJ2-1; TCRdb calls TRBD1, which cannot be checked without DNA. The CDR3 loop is CASSLAWTGGLNEQFF.